Shown below are 10 T cell receptor beta chains from a single sample sequenced in a study of blood T cell repertoires in COVID-19. Some clones are missing from TCRdb's copy, which holds only in-frame ones; the method was immunoSEQ multiplex PCR. The sample holds some 110,000 clones; over 65% are singletons and the top ten take 5% to 7.5%. Sequenced sample: peripheral blood. The receptors come from a man in his 70s with acute or convalescent COVID-19.

This clone was counted between two and nine times. V usage is TRBV5-5 and J usage is TRBJ1-5, with TRBD1 as a possible D gene (6 bases). From germline, CDR1 is SGHKS and CDR2 YYEKEE (reference sequence). V lost 0 bases and J 2 bases, leaving 12 bases between the germline ends. This CDR3 is built from 16 residues. The CDR3: CASSLVGAQGNQPQHF. The CDR3 DNA reads TGTGCCAGCAGCTTGGTGGGGGCGCAAGGCAATCAGCCCCAGCATTTT. Variable domain in full (rest from reference TRBV5-5 and TRBJ1-5): DAGVTQSPTHLIKTRGQQVTLRCSPISGHKSVSWYQQVLGQGPQFIFQYYEKEERGRGNFPDRFSARQFPNYSSELNVNALLLGDSALYLCASSLVGAQGNQPQHFGDGTRLSIL.

The chain uses TRBV9 and TRBJ1-1, with a possible D match to TRBD1 (5 bases). Germline V CDR1 and CDR2: SGDLS, YYNGEE. The V and J ends lost 0 bases and 4 bases respectively, with 7 bases between them. This CDR3 spans 13 amino acids. The CDR3 DNA follows: TGTGCCAGCAGCGTAGATGGGGCCACTGAAGCTTTCTTT. This gives the protein CASSVDGATEAFF.

This chain uses TRBV29-1 with TRBJ2-3, with TRBD2 as a possible D gene (6 bases). Germline CDR1 and CDR2: SQVTM and ANQGSEA. The CDR3 has 12 amino acids. Trimming took off 3 bases at V and 8 bases at J, with 12 bases between the two ends. The CDR3 coding sequence is TGCAGCGTTGATGGGGACTCAGCTACGCAGTATTTT. This codes for CSVDGDSATQYF.

V usage is TRBV9 and J usage is TRBJ2-3, with TRBD2 matching over 10 bases. The CDR3 sequence is 13 residues long. Germline assignment: CDR1 SGDLS and CDR2 YYNGEE. V shed 6 bases and J 6 bases; nucleotides not matched to a gene: 4. This CDR3 reads CASNPSGSDTQYF. The CDR3 DNA reads as TGTGCCAGCAACCCTAGCGGGAGTGATACGCAGTATTTT. The full variable domain, with the rest looked up from reference TRBV9 and TRBJ2-3, is DSGVTQTPKHLITATGQRVTLRCSPRSGDLSVYWYQQSLDQGLQFLIQYYNGEERAKGNILERFSAQQFPDLHSELNLSSLELGDSALYFCASNPSGSDTQYFGPGTRLTVL.

The J gene is TRBJ2-2, the V gene TRBV12-3 or TRBV12-4, with 7 bases identical to TRBD1. With 8 bases clipped from V and 6 bases from J, the junction kept 3 bases outside the gene matches. This CDR3 is built from 12 residues. In nucleotides, the CDR3 is TGTGCCAGCCTTACAGGGGCCGGGGAGCTGTTTTTT. Its translation is CASLTGAGELFF.

This clone occurred a few times. The chain uses TRBV24-1 and TRBJ2-1, with 9 bases that match TRBD1. The junction had 6 bases not matched to a gene; V was cut back by 4 bases and J by 3 bases. This CDR3 is built from 16 residues. The V gene's germline CDR1 is KGHDR and CDR2 SFDVKD. The CDR3 reads CATSEKGQGFYNEQFF. The CDR3 coding sequence is TGTGCCACCAGTGAGAAGGGACAGGGTTTCTACAATGAGCAGTTCTTC.

This clone was seen more than once but under ten times. This sequence joins TRBV2 and TRBJ2-1; 11 positions agree with TRBD2. V was pared by 7 bases and J by 7 bases, with 12 bases of the junction left unmatched. There are 16 residues in the CDR3. Germline assignment: CDR1 SNHLY and CDR2 FYNNEI. The CDR3 sequence: CASTLELAGARNEQFF. The CDR3 region has the DNA TGTGCCAGCACCTTAGAACTAGCGGGAGCGAGGAATGAGCAGTTCTTC.

In this sample, this clone turned up once. This chain uses TRBV9 with TRBJ2-1; 7 positions match TRBD1. Unmatched junction bases numbered 7, after V lost 1 base and J lost 6 bases. CDR3 length: 15 amino acids. Germline lookup yields CDR1 SGDLS and CDR2 YYNGEE. Written as DNA, the CDR3 is TGTGCCAGCAGCGTACAGGGACAGCTTAGCAATGAGCAGTTCTTC. Encoded protein: CASSVQGQLSNEQFF.

The chain has TRBV7-6 and TRBJ2-1; 9 bases are a match to TRBD2. The CDR3 is made up of 16 amino acids. The germline V gene has CDR1 SGHVS and CDR2 FNYEAQ. V dropped 1 base and J dropped 5; count of bases not matched to a gene: 6. CDR3: CASSLGPSGNDNEQFF. In nucleotides, the CDR3 is TGTGCCAGCAGCTTAGGTCCTAGCGGGAACGACAATGAGCAGTTCTTC.

This clone has a handful of counts. The CDR3 protein is CASGRGVGAVNYGYTF. The DNA of the CDR3 is TGTGCCAGCGGGAGGGGAGTGGGGGCTGTAAACTATGGCTACACCTTC. This rearrangement joins TRBV27 to TRBJ1-2, with D maybe TRBD1 (6 bases). The CDR3 is made up of 16 amino acids. V shed 8 bases and J shed 2 bases, with 21 bases lying between them. CDR1 and CDR2 (germline): MNHEY, SMNVEV (reference sequence).